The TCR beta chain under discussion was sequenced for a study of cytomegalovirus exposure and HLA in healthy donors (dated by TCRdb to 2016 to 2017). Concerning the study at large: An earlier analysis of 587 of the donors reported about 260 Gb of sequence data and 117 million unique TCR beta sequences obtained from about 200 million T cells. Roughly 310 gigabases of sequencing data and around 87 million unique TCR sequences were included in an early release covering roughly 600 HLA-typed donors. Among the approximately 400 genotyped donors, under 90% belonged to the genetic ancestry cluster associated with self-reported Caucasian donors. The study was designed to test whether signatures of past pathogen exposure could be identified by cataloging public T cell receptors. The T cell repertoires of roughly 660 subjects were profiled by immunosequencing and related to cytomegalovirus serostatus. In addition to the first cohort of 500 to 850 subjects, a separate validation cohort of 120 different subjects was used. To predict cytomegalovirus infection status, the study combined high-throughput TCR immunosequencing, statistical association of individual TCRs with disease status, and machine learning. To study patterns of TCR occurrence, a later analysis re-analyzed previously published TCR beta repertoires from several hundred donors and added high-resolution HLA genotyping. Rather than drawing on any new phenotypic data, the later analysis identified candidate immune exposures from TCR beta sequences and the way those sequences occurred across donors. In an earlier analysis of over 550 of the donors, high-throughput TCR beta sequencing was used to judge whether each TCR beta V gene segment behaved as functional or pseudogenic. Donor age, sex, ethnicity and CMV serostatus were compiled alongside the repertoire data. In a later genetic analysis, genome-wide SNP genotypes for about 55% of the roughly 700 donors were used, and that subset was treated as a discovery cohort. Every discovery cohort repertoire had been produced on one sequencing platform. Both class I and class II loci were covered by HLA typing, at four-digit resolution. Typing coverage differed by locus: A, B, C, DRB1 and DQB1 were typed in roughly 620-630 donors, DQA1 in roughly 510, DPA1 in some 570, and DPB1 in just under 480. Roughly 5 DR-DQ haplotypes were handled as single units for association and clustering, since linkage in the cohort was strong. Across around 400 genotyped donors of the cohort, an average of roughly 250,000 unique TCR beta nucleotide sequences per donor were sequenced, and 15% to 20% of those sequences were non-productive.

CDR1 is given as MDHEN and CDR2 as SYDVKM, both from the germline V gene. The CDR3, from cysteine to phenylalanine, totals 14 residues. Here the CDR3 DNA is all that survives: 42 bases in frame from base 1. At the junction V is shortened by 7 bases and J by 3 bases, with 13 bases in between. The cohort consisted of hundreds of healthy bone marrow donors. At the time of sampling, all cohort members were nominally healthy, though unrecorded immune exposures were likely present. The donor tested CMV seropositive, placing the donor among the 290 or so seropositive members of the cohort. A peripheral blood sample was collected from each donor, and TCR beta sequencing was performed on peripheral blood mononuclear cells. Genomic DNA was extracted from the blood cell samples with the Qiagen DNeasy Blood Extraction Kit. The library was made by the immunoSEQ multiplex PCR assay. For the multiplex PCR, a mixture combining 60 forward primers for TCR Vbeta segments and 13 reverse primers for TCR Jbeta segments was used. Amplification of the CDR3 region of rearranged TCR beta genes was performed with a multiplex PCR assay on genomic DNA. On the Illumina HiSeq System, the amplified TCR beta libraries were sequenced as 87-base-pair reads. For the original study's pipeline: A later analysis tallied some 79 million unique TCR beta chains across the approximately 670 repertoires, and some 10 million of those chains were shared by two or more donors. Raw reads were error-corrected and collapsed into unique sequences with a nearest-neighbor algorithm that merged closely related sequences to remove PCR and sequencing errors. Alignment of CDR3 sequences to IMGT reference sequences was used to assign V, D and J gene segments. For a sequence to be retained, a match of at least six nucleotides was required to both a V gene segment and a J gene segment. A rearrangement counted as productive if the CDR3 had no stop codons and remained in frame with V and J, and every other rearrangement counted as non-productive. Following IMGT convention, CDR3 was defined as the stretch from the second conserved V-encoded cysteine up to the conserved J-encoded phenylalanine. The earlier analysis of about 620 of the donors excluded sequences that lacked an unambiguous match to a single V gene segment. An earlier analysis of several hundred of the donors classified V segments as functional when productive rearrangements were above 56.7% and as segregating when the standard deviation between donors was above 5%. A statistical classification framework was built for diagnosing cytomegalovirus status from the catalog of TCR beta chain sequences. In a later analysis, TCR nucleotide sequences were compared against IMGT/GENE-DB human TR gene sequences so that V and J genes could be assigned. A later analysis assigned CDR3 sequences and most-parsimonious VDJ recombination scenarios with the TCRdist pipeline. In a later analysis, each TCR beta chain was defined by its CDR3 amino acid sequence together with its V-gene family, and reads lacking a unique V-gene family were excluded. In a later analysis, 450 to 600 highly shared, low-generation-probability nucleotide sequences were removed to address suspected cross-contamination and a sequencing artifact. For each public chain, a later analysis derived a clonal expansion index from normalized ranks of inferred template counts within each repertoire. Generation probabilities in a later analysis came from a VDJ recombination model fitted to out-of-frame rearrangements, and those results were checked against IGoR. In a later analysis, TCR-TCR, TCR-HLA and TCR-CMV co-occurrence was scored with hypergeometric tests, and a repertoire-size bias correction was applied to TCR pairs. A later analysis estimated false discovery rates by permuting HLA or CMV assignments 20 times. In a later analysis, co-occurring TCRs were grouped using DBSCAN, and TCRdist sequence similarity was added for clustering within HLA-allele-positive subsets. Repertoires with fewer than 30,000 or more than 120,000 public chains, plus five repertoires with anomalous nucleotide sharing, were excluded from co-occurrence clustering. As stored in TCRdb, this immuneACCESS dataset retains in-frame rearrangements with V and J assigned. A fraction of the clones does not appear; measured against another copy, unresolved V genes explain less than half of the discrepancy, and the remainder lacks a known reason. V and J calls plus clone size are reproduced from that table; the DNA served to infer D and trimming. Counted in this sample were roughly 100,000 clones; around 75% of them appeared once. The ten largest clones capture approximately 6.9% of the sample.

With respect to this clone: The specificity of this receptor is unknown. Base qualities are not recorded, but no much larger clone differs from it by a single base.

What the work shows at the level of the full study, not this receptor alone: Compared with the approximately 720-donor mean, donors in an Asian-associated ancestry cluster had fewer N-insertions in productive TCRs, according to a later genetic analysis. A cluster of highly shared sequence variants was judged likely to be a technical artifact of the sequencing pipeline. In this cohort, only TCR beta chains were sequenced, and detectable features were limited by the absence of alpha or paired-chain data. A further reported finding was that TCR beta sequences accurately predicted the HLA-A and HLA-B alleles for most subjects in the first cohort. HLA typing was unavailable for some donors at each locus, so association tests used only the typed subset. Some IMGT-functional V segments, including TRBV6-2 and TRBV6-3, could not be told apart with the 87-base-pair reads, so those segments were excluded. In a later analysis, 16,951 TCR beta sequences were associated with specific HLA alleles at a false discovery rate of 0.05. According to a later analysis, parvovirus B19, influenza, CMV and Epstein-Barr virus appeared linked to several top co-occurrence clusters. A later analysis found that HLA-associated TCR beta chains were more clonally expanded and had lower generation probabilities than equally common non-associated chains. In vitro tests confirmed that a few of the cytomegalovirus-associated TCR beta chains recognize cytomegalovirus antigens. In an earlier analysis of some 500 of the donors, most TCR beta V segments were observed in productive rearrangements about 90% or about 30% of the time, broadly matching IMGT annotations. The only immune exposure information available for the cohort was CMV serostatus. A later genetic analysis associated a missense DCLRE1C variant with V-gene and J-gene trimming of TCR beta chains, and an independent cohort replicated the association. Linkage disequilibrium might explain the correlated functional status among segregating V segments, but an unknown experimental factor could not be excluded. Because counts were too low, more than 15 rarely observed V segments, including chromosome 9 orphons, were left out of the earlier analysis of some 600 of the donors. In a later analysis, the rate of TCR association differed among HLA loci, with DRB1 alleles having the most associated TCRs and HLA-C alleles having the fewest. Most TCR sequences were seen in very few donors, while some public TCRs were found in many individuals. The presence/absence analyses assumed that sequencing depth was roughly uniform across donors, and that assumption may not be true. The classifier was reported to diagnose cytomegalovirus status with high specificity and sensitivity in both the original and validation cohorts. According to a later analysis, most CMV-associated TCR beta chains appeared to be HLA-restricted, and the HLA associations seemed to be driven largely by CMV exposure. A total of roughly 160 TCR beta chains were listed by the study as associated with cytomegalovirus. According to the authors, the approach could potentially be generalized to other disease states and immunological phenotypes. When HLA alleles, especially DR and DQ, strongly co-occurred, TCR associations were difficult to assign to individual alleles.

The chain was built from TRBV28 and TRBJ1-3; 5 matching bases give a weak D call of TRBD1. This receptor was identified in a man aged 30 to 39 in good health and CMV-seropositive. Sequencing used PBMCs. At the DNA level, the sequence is TGTGCCAGCATCTCTGGGGCAGTTGGAAACACCATATATTTT. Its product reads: CASISGAVGNTIYF.